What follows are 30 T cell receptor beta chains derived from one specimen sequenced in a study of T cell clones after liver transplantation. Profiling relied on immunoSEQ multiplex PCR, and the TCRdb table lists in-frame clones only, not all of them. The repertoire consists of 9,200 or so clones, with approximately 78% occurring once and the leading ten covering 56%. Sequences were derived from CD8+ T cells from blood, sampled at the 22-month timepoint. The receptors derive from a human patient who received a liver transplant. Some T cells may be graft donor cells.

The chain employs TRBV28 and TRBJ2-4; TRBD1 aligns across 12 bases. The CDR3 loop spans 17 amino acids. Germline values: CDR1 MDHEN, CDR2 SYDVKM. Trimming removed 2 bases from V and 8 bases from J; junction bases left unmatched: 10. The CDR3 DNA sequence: TGTGCCAGCAGTTTAAGGGACAGGGGGCAAGGGAAGGACATTCAGTACTTC. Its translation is CASSLRDRGQGKDIQYF.

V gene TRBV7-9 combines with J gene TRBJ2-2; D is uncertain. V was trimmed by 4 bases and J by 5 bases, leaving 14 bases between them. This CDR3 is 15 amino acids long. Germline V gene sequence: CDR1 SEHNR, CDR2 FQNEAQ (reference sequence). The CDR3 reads CASSSQKDLTGELFF. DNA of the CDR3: TGTGCCAGCAGCTCCCAAAAGGACCTAACCGGGGAGCTGTTTTTT.

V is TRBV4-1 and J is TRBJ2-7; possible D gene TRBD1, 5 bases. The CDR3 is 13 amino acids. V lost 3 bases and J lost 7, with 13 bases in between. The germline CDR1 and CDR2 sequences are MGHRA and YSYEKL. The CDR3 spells CASSHTTELEQYF. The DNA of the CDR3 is TGCGCCAGCAGCCACACGACAGAACTTGAGCAGTACTTC.

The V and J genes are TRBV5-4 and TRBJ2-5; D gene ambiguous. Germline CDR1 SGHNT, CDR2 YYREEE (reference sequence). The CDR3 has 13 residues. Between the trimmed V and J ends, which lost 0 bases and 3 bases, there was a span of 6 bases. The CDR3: CASSLVGEETQYF. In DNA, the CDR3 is TGTGCCAGCAGCTTGGTGGGCGAAGAGACCCAGTACTTC.

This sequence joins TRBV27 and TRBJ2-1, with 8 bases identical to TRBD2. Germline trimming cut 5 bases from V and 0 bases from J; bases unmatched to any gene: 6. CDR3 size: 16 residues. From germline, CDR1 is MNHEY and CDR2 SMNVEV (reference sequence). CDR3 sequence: CASSTQRGSSYNEQFF. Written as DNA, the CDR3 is TGTGCCAGCAGTACCCAGCGGGGGAGCTCCTACAATGAGCAGTTCTTC.

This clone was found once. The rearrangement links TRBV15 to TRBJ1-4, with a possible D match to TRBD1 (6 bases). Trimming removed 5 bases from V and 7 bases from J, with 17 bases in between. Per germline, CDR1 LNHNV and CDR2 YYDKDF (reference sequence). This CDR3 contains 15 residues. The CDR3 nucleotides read TGTGCCACCAGCGGAGTACAGGGATTTAGTGAAAAACTGTTTTTT. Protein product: CATSGVQGFSEKLFF.

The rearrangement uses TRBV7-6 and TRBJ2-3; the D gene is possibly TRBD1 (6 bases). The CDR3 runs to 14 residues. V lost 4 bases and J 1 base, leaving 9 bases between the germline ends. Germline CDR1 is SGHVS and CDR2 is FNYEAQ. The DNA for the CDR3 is TGTGCCAGCAGCTCGCGACAGGGCACAGATACGCAGTATTTT. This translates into CASSSRQGTDTQYF.

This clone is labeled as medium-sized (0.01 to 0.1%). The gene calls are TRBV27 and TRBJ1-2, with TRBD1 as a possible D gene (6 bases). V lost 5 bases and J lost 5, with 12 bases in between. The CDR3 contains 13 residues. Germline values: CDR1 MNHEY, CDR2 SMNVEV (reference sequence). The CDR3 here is CASSRPTGYGYTF. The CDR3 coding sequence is TGTGCCAGCAGTCGCCCCACAGGGTATGGCTACACCTTC.

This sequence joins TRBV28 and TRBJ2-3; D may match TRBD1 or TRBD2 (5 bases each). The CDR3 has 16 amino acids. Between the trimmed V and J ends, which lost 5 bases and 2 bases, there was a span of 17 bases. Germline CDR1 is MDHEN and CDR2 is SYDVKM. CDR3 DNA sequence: TGTGCCAGCAGTGGCCCCCGGGACGGAATCACAGATACGCAGTATTTT. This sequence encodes CASSGPRDGITDTQYF. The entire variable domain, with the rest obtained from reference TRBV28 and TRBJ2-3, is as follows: DVKVTQSSRYLVKRTGEKVFLECVQDMDHENMFWYRQDPGLGLRLIYFSYDVKMKEKGDIPEGYSVSREKKERFSLILESASTNQTSMYLCASSGPRDGITDTQYFGPGTRLTVL.

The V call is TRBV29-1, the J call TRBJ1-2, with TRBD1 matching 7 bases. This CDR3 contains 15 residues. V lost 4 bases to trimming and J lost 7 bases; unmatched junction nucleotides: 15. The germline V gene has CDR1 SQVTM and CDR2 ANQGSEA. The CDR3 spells CSVVQPDRALGGYTF. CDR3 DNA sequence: TGCAGCGTTGTTCAGCCCGACAGGGCCCTCGGTGGCTACACCTTC.

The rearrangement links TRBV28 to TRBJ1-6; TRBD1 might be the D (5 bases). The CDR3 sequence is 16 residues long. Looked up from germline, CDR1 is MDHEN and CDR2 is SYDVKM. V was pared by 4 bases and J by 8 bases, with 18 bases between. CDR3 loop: CASSSHLTGPHSPLHF. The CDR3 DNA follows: TGTGCCAGCAGTTCTCATCTAACAGGTCCCCATTCACCCCTCCACTTT.

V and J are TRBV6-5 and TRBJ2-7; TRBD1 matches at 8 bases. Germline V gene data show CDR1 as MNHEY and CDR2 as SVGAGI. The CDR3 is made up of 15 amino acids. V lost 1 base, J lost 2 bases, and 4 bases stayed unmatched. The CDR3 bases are TGTGCCAGCAGTTACTTCATGGGACAGGCCTACGAGCAGTACTTC. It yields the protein CASSYFMGQAYEQYF.

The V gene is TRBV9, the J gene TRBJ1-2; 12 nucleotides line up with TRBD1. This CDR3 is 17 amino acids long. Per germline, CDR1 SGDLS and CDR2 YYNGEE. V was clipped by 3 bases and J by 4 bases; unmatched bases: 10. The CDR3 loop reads CASSGTGQGAWGYGYTF. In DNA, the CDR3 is TGTGCCAGCAGCGGAACGGGACAGGGGGCTTGGGGCTATGGCTACACCTTC.

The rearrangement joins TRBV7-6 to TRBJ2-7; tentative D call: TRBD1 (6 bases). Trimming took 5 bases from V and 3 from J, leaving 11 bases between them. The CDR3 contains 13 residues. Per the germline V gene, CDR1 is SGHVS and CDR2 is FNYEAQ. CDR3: CASSRQGIYEQYF. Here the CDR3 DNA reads TGTGCCAGCAGCCGTCAGGGGATCTACGAGCAGTACTTC.

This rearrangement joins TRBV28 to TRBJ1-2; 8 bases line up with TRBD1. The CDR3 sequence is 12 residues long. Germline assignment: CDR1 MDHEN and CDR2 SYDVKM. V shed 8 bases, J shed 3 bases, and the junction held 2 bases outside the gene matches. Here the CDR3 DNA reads TGTGCCAGCGCGGACAGGGACTATGGCTACACCTTC. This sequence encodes CASADRDYGYTF.

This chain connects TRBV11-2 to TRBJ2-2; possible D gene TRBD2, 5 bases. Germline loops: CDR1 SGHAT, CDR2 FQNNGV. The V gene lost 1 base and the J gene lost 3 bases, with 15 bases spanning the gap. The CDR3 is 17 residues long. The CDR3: CASSLASGVAHTGELFF. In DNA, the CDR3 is TGTGCCAGCAGCTTAGCGTCCGGGGTCGCGCACACCGGGGAGCTGTTTTTT.

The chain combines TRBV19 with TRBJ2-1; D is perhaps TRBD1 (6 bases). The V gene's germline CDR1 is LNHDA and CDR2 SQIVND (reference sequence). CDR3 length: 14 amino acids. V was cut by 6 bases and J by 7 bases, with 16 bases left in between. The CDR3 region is CASSYSGHSNEQFF. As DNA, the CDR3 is TGTGCCAGTAGCTACTCGGGACATTCGAATGAGCAGTTCTTC.

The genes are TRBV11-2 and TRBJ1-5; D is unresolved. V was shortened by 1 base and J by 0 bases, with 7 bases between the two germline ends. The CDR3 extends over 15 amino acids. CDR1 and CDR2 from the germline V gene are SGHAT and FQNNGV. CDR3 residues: CASSLGHHSNQPQHF. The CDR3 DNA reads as TGTGCCAGCAGCTTAGGGCACCATAGCAATCAGCCCCAGCATTTT.

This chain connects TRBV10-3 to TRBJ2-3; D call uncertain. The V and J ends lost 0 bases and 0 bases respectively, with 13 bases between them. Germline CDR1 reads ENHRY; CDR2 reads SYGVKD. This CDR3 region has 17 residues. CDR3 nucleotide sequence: TGTGCCATCAGTGAGTCGTATGGGTCAGCTAGCACAGATACGCAGTATTTT. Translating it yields CAISESYGSASTDTQYF.

The CDR3 sequence: CATWGFNQPQHF. DNA of the CDR3: TGTGCCACCTGGGGATTCAATCAGCCCCAGCATTTT. This chain connects TRBV6-5 to TRBJ1-5; D unclear. Trimming took 10 bases from V and 3 from J, leaving 10 bases between them. Looked up from germline, CDR1 is MNHEY and CDR2 is SVGAGI. The CDR3 spans 12 residues.

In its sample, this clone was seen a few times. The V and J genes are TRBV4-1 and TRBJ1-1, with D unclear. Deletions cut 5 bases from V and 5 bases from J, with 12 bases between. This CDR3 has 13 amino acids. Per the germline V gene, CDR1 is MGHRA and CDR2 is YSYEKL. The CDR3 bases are TGCGCCAGCAGCGGACGTGTGGGGACTGAAGCTTTCTTT. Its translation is CASSGRVGTEAFF.

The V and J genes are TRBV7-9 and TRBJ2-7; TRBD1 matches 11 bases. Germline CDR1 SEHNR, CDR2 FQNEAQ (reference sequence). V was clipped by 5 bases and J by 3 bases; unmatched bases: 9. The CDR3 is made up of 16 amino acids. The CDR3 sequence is CASSLPDRGLFYEQYF. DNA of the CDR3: TGTGCCAGCAGCCTACCGGACAGGGGGCTTTTCTACGAGCAGTACTTC. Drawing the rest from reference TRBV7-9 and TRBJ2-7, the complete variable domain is DTGVSQNPRHKITKRGQNVTFRCDPISEHNRLYWYRQTLGQGPEFLTYFQNEAQLEKSRLLSDRFSAERPKGSFSTLEIQRTEQGDSAMYLCASSLPDRGLFYEQYFGPGTRLTVT.

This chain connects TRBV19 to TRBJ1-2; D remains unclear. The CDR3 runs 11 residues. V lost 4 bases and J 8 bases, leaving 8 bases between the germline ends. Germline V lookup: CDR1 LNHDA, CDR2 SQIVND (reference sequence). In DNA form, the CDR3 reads TGTGCCAGTAGTACGGAAGGGGGCTACACCTTC. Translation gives CASSTEGGYTF.

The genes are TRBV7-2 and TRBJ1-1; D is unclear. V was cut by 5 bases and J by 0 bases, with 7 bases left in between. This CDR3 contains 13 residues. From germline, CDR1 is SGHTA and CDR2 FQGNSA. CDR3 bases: TGTGCCAGCAGCAGCTGGATGAACACTGAAGCTTTCTTT. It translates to CASSSWMNTEAFF.

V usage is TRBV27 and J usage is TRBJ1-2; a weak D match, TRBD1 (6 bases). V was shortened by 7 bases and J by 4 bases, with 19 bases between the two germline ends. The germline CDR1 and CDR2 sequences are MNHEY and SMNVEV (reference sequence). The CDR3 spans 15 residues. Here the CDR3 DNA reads TGTGCCAGCACCCTTTTCTTCGGAGGGGGCTATGGCTACACCTTC. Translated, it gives CASTLFFGGGYGYTF.

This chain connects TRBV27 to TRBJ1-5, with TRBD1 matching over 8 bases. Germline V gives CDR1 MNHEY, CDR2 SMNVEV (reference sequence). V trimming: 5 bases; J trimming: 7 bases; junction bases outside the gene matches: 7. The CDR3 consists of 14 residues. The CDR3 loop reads CASSSSGGGQPQHF. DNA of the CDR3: TGTGCCAGCAGTAGTTCAGGGGGCGGGCAGCCCCAGCATTTT.

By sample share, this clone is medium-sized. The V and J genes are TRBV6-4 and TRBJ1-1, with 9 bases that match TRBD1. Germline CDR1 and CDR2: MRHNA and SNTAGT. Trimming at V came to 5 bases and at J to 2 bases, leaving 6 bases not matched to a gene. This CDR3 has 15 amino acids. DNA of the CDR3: TGTGCCAGCAGTCATGGGACAGGGCTCAACACTGAAGCTTTCTTT. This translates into CASSHGTGLNTEAFF.

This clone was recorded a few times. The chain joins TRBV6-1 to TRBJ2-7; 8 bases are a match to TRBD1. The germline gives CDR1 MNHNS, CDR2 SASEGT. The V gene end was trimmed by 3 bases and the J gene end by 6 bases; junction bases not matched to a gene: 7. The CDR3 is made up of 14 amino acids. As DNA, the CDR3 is TGTGCCAGCAGTGACAGGGGGCTTGTTTCCGAGCAGTACTTC. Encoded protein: CASSDRGLVSEQYF.

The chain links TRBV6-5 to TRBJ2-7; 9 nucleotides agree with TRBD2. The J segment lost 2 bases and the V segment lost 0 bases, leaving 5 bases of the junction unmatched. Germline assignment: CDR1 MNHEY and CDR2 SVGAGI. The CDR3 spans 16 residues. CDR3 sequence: CASSYSKIAGAYEQYF. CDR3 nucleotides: TGTGCCAGCAGTTACTCAAAGATAGCGGGGGCCTACGAGCAGTACTTC.

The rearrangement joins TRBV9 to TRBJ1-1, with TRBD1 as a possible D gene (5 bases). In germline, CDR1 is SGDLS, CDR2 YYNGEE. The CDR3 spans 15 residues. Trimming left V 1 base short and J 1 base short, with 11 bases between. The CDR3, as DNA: TGTGCCAGCAGCGTATGGGGCACCGGGAACACTGAAGCTTTCTTT. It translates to CASSVWGTGNTEAFF.